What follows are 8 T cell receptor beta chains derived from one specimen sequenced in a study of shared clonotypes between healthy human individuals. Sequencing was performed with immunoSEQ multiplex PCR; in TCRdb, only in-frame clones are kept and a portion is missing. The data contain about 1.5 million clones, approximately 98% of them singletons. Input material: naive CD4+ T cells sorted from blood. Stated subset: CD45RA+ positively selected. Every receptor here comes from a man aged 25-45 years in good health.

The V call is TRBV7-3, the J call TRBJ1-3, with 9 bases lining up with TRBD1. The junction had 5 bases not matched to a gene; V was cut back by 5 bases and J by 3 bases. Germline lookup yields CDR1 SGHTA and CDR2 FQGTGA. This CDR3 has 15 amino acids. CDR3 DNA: TGTGCCAGCAGCCCAACAGGGGGCAGTGGAAACACCATATATTTT. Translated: CASSPTGGSGNTIYF.

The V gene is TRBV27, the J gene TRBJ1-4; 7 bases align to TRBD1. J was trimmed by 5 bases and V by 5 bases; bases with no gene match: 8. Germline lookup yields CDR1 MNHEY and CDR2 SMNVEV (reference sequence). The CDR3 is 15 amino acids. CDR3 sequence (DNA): TGTGCCAGCAGTCGCGCCGGGACAGACAATGAAAAACTGTTTTTT. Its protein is CASSRAGTDNEKLFF.

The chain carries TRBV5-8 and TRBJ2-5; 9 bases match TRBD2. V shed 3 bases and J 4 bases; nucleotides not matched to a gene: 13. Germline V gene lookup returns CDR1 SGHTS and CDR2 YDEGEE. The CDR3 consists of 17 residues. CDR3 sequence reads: CASSSWVLAGRGETQYF. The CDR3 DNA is TGTGCCAGCAGCTCCTGGGTGCTAGCGGGAAGAGGAGAGACCCAGTACTTC.

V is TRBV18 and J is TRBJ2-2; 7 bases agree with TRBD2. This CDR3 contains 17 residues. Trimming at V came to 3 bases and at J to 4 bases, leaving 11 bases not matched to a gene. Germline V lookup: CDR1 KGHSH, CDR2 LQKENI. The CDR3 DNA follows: TGTGCCAGCTCACCCCTCCGCGGCGGGAGACCCACCGGGGAGCTGTTTTTT. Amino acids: CASSPLRGGRPTGELFF. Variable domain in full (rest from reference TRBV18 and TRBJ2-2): NAGVMQNPRHLVRRRGQEARLRCSPMKGHSHVYWYRQLPEEGLKFMVYLQKENIIDESGMPKERFSAEFPKEGPSILRIQQVVRGDSAAYFCASSPLRGGRPTGELFFGEGSRLTVL.

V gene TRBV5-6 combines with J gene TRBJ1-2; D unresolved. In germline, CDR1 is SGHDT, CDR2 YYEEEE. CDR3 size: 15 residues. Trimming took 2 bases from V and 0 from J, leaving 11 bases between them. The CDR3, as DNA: TGTGCCAGCAGCTTCCTAGACCGAGCTAACTATGGCTACACCTTC. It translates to CASSFLDRANYGYTF.

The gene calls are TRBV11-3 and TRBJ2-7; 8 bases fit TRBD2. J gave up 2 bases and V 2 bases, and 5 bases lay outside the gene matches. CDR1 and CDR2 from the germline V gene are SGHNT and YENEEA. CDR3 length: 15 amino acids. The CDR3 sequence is CASSLREGPAYEQYF. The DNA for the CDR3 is TGTGCCAGCAGCTTACGGGAGGGCCCGGCCTACGAGCAGTACTTC.

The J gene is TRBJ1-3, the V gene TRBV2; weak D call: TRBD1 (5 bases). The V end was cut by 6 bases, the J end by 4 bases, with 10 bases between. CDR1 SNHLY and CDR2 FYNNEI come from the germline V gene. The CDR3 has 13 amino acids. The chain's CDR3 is CASRGDRGNTIYF. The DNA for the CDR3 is TGTGCCAGCAGGGGGGACCGCGGAAACACCATATATTTT.

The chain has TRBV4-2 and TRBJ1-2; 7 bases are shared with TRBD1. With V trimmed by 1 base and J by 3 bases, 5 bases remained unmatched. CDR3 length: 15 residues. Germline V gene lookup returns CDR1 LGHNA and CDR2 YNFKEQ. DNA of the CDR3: TGTGCCAGCAGCCAAGTCGCCAGGGGGGACTATGGCTACACCTTC. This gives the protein CASSQVARGDYGYTF.